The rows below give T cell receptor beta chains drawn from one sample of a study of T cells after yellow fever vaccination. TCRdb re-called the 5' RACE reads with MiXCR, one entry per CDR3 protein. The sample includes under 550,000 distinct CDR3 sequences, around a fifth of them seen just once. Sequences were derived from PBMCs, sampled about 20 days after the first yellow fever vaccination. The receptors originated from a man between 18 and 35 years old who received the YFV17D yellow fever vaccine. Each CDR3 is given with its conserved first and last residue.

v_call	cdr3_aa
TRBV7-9	CASSWWGLNTEAFF
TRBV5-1	CASSLALASYEQYF
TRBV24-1	CATSEYYREQETQYF
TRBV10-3	CAIGVSQGVGNTEAFF
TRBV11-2	CASSAGQGTYEQYF
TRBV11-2	CASSLGQGGGEKLFF
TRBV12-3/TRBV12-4	CASSLAQSGNYGYTF
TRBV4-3	CASSQDRGGEETQYF
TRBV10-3	CAIRETSGGNTGELFF
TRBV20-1	CSAMGRGGETQYF
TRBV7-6	CASSLAQGRVYEQYF
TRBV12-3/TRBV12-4	CASSFWFAQEQYF
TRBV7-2	CASSLASLAGGPWETQYF
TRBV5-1	CASSLEGTSGYTF
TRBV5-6	CASSLNRLAFQETQYF
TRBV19	CASRLSGDTQYF
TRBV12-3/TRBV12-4	CASSTLGGLNTEAFF
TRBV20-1	CSARDGGNQPQHF
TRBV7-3	CASSPRGPANTGELFF
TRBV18	CASSPRRQGGAGEQYF
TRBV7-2	CASSLKFRTGLTDTQYF
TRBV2	CASSEALQGRIGAGTQYF
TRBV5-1	CASSSTSGVPGDTQYF
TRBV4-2	CASSSNRGQDTQYF
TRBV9	CASSVEQTNTEAFF
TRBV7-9	CASSAPRGYYGYTF
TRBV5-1	CASLGAGSTDTQYF